The clone carrying this TCR beta chain was detected many times. Its antigen is currently unknown. Germline V lookup: CDR1 DFQATT, CDR2 SNEGSKA (reference sequence). Deletions cut 3 bases from V and 6 bases from J, with 12 bases between. CDR3 length equals 13 residues. This entry comes from a study of T-cell reconstitution after alpha-beta-depleted transplantation in children. Findings and caveats of the study: Two months or so post-transplant, alpha-beta T cells reportedly derived from several hundred expanded graft clones. At one year after transplant, newly produced T cells mostly accounted for T-cell counts and diversity.

Researchers prepared the TCRbeta library using unique molecular identifiers, the study reports. TCRdb recomputed calls from the PCR reads with MiXCR, one row per CDR3 protein. Here the sample spans under 250,000 distinct CDR3 sequences, roughly a quarter being singletons. The V call is TRBV20-1, the J call TRBJ2-1; weak D call: TRBD1 (5 bases). This sequence originates from a female patient under 10 years old who had a stem cell transplant for congenital amegakaryocytic thrombocytopenia, so the T cells may come from the graft donor. The starting material was PBMCs, mostly from graft donor cells, obtained 360 days after TCRalphabeta/CD19-depleted stem cell transplant. CDR3 residues: CSARDKRANEQFF. CDR3 sequence (DNA): TGCAGTGCTAGGGACAAACGGGCCAATGAGCAGTTCTTC.